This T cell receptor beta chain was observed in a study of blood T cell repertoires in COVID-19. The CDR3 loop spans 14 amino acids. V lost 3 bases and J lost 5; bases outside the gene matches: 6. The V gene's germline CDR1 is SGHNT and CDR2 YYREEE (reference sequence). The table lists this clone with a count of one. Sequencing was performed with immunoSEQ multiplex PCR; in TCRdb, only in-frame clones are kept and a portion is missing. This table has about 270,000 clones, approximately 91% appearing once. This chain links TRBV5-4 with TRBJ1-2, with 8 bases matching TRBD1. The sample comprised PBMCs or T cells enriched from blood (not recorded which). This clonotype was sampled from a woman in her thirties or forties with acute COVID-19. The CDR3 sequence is CASSSGTGTYGYTF. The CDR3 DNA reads TGTGCCAGCAGCTCCGGGACAGGAACTTATGGCTACACCTTC. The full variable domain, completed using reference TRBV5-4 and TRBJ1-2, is ETGVTQSPTHLIKTRGQQVTLRCSSQSGHNTVSWYQQALGQGPQFIFQYYREEENGRGNFPPRFSGLQFPNYSSELNVNALELDDSALYLCASSSGTGTYGYTFGSGTRLTVV.